This TCR beta chain derives from a study of tumor-infiltrating lymphocytes in oesophageal squamous cell carcinoma. TCRdb reanalysed the PCR reads using MiXCR and keeps one entry per CDR3 protein. The sample includes 15,000 to 20,000 distinct CDR3 sequences, about 50% of them seen just once. This CDR3 has 18 amino acids. Germline CDR1 and CDR2: SGHTA and FQGNSA. Sequencing was carried out using esophageal tumor tissue. The chain is built from TRBV7-2 and TRBJ2-7; 10 bases match TRBD2. The last part of the DNA fits TRBJ2-1 better; the J call may be wrong. The receptor comes from a male donor with esophageal squamous cell carcinoma. CDR3 bases: TGTGCCAGCGTGTCCTCTCCCCCCAGCGGGAGGGCCCTGGTTGAGCAGTTCTTC. This translates into CASVSSPPSGRALVEQFF.